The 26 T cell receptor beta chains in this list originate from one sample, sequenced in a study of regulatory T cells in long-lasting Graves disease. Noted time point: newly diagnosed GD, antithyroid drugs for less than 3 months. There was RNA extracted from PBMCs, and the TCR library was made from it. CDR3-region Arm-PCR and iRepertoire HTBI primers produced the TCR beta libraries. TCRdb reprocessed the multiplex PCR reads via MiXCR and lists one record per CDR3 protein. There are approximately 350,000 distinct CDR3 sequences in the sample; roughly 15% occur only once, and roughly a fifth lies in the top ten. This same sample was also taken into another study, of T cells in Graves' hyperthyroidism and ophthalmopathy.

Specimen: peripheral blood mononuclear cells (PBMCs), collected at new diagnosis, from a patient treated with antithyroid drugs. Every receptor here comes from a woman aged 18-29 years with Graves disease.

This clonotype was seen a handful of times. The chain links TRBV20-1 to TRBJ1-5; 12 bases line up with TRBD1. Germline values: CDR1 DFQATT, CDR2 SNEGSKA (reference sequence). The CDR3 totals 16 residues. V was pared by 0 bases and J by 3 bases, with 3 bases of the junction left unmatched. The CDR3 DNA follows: TGCAGTGCTAGAGATTGGGACAGGGGGCTCAATCAGCCCCAGCATTTT. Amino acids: CSARDWDRGLNQPQHF.

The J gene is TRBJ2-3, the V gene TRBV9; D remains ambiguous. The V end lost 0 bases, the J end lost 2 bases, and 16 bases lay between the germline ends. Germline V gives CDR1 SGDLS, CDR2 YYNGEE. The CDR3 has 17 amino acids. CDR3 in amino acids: CASSVVHRVSFTDTQYF. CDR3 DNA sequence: TGTGCCAGCAGCGTAGTTCATCGAGTCAGTTTCACAGATACGCAGTATTTT.

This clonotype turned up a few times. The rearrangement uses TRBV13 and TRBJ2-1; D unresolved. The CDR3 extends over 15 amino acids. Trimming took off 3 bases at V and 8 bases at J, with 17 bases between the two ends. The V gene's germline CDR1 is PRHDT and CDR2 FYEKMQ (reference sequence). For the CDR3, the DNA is TGTGCCAGCAGCTTCCGGGCAACCAAGCAGGATGAGCAGTTCTTC. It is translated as CASSFRATKQDEQFF.

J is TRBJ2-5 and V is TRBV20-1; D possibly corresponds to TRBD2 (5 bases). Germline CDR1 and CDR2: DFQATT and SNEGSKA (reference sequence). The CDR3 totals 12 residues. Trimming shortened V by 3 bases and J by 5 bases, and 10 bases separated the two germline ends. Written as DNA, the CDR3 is TGCAGTGCTAGTCGGGGTTTTGAGACCCAGTACTTC. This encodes CSASRGFETQYF.

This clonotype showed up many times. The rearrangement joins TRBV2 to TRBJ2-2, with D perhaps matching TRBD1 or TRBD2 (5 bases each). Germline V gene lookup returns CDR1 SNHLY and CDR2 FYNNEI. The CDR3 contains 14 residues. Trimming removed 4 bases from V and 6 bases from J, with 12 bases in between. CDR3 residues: CASSGGRGAGELFF. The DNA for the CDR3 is TGTGCCAGCAGTGGGGGTAGAGGGGCCGGGGAGCTGTTTTTT.

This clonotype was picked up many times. This CDR3 is CASSVGLPPYEQYF. Written as DNA, the CDR3 is TGCGCCAGCAGCGTTGGACTACCGCCCTACGAGCAGTACTTC. The rearrangement joins TRBV5-1 to TRBJ2-7, with D possibly matching TRBD2 (6 bases). The CDR3 extends over 14 amino acids. CDR1 and CDR2 (germline): SGHRS, YFSETQ. V shed 4 bases and J shed 2 bases, with 13 bases lying between them.

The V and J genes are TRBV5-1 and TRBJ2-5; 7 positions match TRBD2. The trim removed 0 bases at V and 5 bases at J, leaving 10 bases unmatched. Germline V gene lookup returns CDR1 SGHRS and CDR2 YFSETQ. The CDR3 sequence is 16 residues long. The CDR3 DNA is TGCGCCAGCAGCTTGGGATCCCCCGGGCGGGGGGAGACCCAGTACTTC. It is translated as CASSLGSPGRGETQYF.

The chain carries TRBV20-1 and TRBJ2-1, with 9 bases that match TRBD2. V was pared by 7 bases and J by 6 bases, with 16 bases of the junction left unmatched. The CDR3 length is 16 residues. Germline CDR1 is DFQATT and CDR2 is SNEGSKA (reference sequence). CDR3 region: CSGSGGPGRYSNEQFF. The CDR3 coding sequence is TGCAGTGGGAGCGGGGGGCCCGGGAGGTATAGCAATGAGCAGTTCTTC.

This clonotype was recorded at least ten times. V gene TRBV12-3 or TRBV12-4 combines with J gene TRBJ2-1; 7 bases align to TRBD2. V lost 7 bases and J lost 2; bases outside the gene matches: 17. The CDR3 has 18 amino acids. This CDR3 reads CASIADGVAGPTYNEQFF. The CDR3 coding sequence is TGTGCCAGCATTGCAGACGGGGTAGCGGGCCCTACCTACAATGAGCAGTTCTTC.

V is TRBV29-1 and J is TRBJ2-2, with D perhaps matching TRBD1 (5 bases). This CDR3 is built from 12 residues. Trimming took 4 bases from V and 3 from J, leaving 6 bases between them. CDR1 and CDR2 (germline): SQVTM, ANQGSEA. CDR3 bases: TGCAGCGTTGCCAGGGACACCGGGGAGCTGTTTTTT. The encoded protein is CSVARDTGELFF.

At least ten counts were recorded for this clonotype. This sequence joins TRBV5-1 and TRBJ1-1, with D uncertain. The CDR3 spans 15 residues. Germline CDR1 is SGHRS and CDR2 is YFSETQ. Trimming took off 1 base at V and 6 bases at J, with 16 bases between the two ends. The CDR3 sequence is CASSLTPTGYAEAFF. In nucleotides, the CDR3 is TGCGCCAGCAGCTTGACCCCGACTGGGTACGCTGAAGCTTTCTTT.

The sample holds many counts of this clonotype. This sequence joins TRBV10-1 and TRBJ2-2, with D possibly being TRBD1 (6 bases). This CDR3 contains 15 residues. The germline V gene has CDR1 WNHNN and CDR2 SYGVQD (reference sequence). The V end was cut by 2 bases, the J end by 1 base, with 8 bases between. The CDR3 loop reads CASSEGGLNTGELFF. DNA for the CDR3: TGCGCCAGCAGTGAGGGGGGCCTGAACACCGGGGAGCTGTTTTTT.

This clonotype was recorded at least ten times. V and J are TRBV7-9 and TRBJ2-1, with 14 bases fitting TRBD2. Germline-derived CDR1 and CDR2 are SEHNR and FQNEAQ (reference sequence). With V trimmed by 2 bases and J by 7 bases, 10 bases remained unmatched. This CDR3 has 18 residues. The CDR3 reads CASSLRRTGTSGSNEQFF. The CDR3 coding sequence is TGTGCCAGCAGCTTACGAAGGACCGGGACTAGCGGGAGTAATGAGCAGTTCTTC.

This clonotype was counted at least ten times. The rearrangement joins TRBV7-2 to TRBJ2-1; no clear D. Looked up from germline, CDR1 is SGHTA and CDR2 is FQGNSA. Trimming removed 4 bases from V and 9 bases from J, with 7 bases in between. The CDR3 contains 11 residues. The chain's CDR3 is CASSSLPEQFF. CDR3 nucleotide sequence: TGTGCCAGCAGCTCTCTTCCTGAGCAGTTCTTC.

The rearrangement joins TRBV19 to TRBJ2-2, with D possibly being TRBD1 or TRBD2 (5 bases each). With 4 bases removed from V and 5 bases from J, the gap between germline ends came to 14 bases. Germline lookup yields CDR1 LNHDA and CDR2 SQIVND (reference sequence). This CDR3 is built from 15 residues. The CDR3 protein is CASSTTGTPTGELFF. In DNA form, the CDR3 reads TGTGCCAGTAGTACAACCGGGACGCCAACCGGGGAGCTGTTTTTT.

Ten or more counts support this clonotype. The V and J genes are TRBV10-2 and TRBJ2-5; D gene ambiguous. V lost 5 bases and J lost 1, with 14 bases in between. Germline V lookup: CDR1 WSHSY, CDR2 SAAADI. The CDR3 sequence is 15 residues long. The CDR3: CASSLIVGSQETQYF. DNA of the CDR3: TGCGCCAGCAGTTTGATCGTCGGCTCCCAAGAGACCCAGTACTTC.

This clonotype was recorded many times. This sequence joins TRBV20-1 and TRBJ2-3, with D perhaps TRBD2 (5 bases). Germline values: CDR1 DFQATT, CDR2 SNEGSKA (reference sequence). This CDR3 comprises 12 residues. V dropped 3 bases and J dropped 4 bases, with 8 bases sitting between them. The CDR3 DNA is TGCAGTGCTAGGCTAGCCGCAGATACGCAGTATTTT. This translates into CSARLAADTQYF.

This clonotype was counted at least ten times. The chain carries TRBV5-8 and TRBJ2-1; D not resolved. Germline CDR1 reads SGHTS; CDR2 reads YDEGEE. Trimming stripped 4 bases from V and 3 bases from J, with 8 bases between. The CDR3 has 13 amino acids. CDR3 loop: CASSTKDYNEQFF. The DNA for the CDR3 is TGTGCCAGCAGCACGAAAGACTACAATGAGCAGTTCTTC.

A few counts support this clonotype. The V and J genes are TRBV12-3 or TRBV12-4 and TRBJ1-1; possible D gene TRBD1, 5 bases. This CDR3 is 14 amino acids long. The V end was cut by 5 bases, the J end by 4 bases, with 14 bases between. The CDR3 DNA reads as TGTGCCAGCAGTCCCTCGGGAGGGGTCACTGAAGCTTTCTTT. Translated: CASSPSGGVTEAFF.

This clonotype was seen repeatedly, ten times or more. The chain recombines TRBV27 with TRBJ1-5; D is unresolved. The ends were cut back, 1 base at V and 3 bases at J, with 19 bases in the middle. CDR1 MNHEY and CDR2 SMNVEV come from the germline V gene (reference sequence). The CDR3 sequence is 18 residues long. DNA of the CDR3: TGTGCCAGCAGTTTATTCAGTGCCGGGGATCGGAACAATCAGCCCCAGCATTTT. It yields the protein CASSLFSAGDRNNQPQHF.

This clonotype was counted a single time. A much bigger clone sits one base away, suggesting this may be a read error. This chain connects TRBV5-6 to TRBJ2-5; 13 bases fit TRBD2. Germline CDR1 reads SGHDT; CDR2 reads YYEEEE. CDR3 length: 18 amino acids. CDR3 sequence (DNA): TGTGCCAGCAGGTTGCGAAGACTAGCGGGAGGTGGACAAGAGACCCGGTACTTC. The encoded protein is CASRLRRLAGGGQETRYF. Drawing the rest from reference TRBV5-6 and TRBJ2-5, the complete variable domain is DAGVTQSPTHLIKTRGQQVTLRCSPKSGHDTVSWYQQALGQGPQFIFQYYEEEERQRGNFPDRFSGHQFPNYSSELNVNALLLGDSALYLCASRLRRLAGGGQETRYFGPGTRLLVL.

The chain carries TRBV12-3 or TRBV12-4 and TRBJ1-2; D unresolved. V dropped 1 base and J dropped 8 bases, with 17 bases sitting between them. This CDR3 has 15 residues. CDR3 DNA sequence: TGTGCCAGCAGTTTAGGCAACGGACCATATAGGGGCTACACCTTC. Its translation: CASSLGNGPYRGYTF.

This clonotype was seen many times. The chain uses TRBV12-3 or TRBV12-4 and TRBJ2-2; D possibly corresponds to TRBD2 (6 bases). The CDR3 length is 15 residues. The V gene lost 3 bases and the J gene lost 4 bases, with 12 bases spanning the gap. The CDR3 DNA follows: TGTGCCAGCAGTTTCTTCGGGAGTGGCACCGGGGAGCTGTTTTTT. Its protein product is CASSFFGSGTGELFF.

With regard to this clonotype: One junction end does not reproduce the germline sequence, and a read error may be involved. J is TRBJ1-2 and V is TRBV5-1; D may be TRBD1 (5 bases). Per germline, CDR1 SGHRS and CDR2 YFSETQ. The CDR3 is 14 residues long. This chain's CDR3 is CASSLDGAGRGYTF. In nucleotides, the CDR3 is TGTGCCAGCAGCTTGGATGGGGCAGGGCGCGGCTACACCTTC.

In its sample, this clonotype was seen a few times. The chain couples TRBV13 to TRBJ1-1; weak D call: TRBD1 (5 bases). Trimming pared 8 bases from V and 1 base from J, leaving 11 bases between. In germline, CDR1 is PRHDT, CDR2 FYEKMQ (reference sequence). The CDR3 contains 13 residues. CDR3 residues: CASVGRGNTEAFF. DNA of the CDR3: TGTGCCAGCGTGGGACGTGGGAACACTGAAGCTTTCTTT.

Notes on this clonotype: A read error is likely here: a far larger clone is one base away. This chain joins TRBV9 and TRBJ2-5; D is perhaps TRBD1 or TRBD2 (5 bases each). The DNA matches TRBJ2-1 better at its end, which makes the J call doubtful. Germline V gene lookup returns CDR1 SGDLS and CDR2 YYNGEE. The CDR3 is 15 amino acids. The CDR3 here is CTSSVGTLGNNEQFF. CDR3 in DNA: TGTACCAGCAGCGTCGGGACCCTGGGGAACAATGAGCAGTTCTTC.